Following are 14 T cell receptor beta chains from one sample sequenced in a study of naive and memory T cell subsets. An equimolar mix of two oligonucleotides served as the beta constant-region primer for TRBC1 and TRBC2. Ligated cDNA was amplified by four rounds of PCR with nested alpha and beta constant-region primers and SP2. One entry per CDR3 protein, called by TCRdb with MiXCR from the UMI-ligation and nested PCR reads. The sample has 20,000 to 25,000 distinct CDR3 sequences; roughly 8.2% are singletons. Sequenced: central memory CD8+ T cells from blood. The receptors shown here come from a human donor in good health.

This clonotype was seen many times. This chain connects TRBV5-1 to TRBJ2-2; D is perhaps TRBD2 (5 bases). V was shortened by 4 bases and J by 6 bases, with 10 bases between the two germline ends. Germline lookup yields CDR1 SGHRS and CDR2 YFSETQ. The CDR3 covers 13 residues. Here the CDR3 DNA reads TGCGCCAGCAGCCCGGAGGACGCCGGGGAGCTGTTTTTT. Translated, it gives CASSPEDAGELFF.

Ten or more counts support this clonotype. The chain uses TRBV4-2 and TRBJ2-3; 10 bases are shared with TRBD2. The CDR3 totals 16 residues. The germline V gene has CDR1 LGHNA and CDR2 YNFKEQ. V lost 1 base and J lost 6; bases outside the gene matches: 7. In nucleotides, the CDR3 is TGTGCCAGCAGCCAAGGTACAGCGGGAGGGTTGGATACGCAGTATTTT. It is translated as CASSQGTAGGLDTQYF.

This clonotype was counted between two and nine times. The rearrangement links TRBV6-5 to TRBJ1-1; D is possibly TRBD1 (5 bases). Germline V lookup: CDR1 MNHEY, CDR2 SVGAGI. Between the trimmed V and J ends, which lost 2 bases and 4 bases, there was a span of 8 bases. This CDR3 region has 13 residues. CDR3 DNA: TGTGCCAGCAGTTACGGGGCAGGCACTGAAGCTTTCTTT. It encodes CASSYGAGTEAFF.

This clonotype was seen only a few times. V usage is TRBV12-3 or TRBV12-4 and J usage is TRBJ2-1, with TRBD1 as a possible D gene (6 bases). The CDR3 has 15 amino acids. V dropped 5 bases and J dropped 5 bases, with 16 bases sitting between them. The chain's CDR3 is CASSPLTGTNNEQFF. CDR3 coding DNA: TGTGCCAGCAGTCCCCTAACCGGGACAAACAATGAGCAGTTCTTC.

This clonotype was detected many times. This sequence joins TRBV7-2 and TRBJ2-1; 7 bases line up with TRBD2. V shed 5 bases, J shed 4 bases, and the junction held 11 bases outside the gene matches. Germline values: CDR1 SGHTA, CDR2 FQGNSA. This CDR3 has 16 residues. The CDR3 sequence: CASSPRWASGYNEQFF. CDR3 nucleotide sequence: TGTGCCAGCAGCCCCCGATGGGCTAGCGGTTACAATGAGCAGTTCTTC.

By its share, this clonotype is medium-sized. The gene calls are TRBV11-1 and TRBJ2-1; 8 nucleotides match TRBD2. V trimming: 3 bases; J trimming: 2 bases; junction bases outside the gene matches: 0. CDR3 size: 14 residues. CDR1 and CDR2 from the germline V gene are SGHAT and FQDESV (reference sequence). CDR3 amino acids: CASSFSGTYNEQFF. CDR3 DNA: TGTGCCAGCAGCTTTAGCGGGACCTACAATGAGCAGTTCTTC.

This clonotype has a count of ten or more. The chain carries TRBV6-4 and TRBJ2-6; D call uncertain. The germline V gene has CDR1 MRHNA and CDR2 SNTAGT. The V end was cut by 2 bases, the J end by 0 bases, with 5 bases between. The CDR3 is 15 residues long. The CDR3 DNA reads TGTGCCAGCAGTGACGGTAGCTCTGGGGCCAACGTCCTGACTTTC. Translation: CASSDGSSGANVLTF.

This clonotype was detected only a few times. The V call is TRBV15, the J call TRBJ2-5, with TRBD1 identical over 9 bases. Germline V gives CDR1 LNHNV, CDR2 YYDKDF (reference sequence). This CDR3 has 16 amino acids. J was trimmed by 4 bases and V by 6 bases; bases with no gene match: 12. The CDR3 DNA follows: TGTGCCACCAGGAAAGAACCGGGACAGGGTCGAGAGACCCAGTACTTC. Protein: CATRKEPGQGRETQYF.

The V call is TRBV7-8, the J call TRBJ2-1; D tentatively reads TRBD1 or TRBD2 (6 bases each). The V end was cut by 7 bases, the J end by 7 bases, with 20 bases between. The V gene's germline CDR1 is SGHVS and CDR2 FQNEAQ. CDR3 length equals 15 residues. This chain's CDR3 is CASTPERGAWNEQFF. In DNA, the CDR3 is TGTGCCAGCACCCCGGAGAGGGGGGCTTGGAATGAGCAGTTCTTC.

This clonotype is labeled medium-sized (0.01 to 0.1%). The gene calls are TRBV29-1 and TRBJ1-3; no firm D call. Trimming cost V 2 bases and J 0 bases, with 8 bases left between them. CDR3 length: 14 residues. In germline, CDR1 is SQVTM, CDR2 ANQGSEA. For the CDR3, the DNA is TGCAGCGTTGAAATAGCGAACTCTGGAAACACCATATATTTT. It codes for CSVEIANSGNTIYF.

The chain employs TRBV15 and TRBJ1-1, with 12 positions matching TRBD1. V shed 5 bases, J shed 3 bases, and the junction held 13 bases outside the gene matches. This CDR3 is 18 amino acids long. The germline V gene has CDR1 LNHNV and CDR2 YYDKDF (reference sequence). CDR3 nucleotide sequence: TGTGCCACCAGCGGTTTCTCCGGGACAGGGGGCGCGGACACTGAAGCTTTCTTT. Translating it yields CATSGFSGTGGADTEAFF.

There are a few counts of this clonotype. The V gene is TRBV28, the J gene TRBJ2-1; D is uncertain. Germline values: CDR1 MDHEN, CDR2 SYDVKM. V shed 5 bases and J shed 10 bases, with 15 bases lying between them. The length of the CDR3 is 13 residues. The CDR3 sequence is CASSLRGAQEQFF. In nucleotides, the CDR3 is TGTGCCAGCAGTCTCCGCGGAGCGCAGGAGCAGTTCTTC.

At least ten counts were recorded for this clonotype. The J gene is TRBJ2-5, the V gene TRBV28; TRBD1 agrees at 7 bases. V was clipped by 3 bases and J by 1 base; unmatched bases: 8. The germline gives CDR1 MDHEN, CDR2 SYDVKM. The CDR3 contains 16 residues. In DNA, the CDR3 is TGTGCCAGCAGTTTGATCCTGACAGGGTCCCAAGAGACCCAGTACTTC. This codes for CASSLILTGSQETQYF.

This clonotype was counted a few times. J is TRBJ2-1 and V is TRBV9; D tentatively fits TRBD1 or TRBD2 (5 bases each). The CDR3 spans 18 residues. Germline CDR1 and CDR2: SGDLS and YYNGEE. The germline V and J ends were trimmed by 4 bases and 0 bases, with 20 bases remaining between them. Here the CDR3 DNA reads TGTGCCAGCAGCCCCAGGTGGGGGAGTCGGGGCTCCTACAATGAGCAGTTCTTC. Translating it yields CASSPRWGSRGSYNEQFF.